These T cell receptor beta chains were read from a single sample in a study of blood T cell repertoires in COVID-19. Assay: immunoSEQ multiplex PCR; the TCRdb copy retains only in-frame clones and omits some. This sample yields under 250,000 clones, of which about four fifths are seen a single time; approximately 1.3% belongs to the top ten. The source material was PBMCs or T cells enriched from blood (not recorded which). Receptors originate from a woman between 35 and 50 years old with acute COVID-19. CDR3s include the opening cysteine and the closing phenylalanine or tryptophan. A D gene is named only where the DNA matches it firmly. Where a row states a size, it is once, few, many or the class of an expanded clone; other rows omit it.

size: .
J: TRBJ2-1
V: TRBV18
D: TRBD1
CDR3: CASSPPGQRTHEQFF
DNA: TGTGCCAGCTCACCACCGGGACAGCGGACGCATGAGCAGTTCTTC

size: .
J: TRBJ1-2
V: TRBV5-4
D: .
CDR3: CASSRAEGGFYGYTF
DNA: TGTGCCAGCAGCCGGGCGGAGGGTGGTTTCTATGGCTACACCTTC

size: .
J: TRBJ2-3
V: TRBV7-9
D: .
CDR3: CASLAGTDTQYF
DNA: TGTGCCAGTCTTGCGGGCACAGATACGCAGTATTTT

size: .
J: TRBJ1-4
V: TRBV20-1
D: .
CDR3: CSAPLVEKLFF
DNA: TGCAGTGCCCCGTTAGTTGAAAAACTGTTTTTT

size: .
J: TRBJ1-5
V: TRBV2
D: .
CDR3: CASSRQPNGNQPQHF
DNA: TGTGCCAGCAGTAGACAGCCAAATGGCAATCAGCCCCAGCATTTT

size: .
J: TRBJ1-1
V: TRBV28
D: .
CDR3: CASRDLDTLNTEAFF
DNA: TGTGCCAGCAGGGACCTGGACACCTTGAACACTGAAGCTTTCTTT

size: .
J: TRBJ1-6
V: TRBV7-2
D: .
CDR3: CASSLTTARGSPLHF
DNA: TGTGCCAGCAGCTTAACAACAGCAAGGGGTTCACCCCTCCACTTT

size: once
J: TRBJ1-2
V: TRBV3-1/TRBV3-2
D: TRBD1
CDR3: CASSSGQGSFGYTF
DNA: TGTGCCAGCAGCTCTGGACAGGGGTCGTTTGGCTACACCTTC

size: .
J: TRBJ2-1
V: TRBV18
D: TRBD2
CDR3: CASSPDTSGGRGKQFF
DNA: TGTGCCAGCTCACCAGATACTAGCGGGGGACGGGGGAAGCAGTTCTTC

size: .
J: TRBJ2-3
V: TRBV19
D: .
CDR3: CASRSRNRGGTDTQYF
DNA: TGTGCCAGTAGGTCCCGCAACCGGGGAGGCACAGATACGCAGTATTTT

size: .
J: TRBJ2-6
V: TRBV7-3
D: .
CDR3: CASSYPEASGANVLTF
DNA: TGTGCCAGCAGCTACCCGGAGGCTTCTGGGGCCAACGTCCTGACTTTC

size: .
J: TRBJ1-5
V: TRBV7-8
D: TRBD1
CDR3: CASNRQGNQPQHF
DNA: TGTGCCAGCAACAGACAGGGAAATCAGCCCCAGCATTTT

size: once
J: TRBJ2-3
V: TRBV10-1
D: TRBD1
CDR3: CASSEGTGGTDTQYF
DNA: TGCGCCAGCAGTGAAGGGACAGGGGGCACAGATACGCAGTATTTT

size: many
J: TRBJ2-7
V: TRBV5-1
D: TRBD2
CDR3: CASSPDRPGGEQYF
DNA: TGCGCCAGCAGCCCCGATCGACCGGGGGGGGAGCAGTACTTC